This TCR beta chain was captured by sequencing in a study of OX40 agonist ivuxolimab in advanced cancers. Study as a whole: Patients received ivuxolimab, an intravenous treatment, every 2 weeks at 0.01 to 10 mg/kg.

This table comes from immunoSEQ multiplex PCR, and its TCRdb copy is limited to in-frame clones, with some not included. The table records roughly 82,000 clones, roughly 83% of them present only once. Points on this clone: The antigen remains unidentified.

The study, taken as a whole, reports: Several nonresponders also turned out to have low normalized T-cell clonal expansion. Antigen specificity of clonally expanded peripheral T cells was not established. Relative to CD4+, CD8+ T cells held more expanded clones on average.

The length of the CDR3 is 14 residues. Germline V gene sequence: CDR1 SGHNT, CDR2 YYREEE (reference sequence). V was trimmed by 4 bases and J by 4 bases, leaving 14 bases between them. The clonotype was recovered from an adult with an advanced solid tumor such as melanoma, head and neck, liver or kidney cancer. The chain combines TRBV5-4 with TRBJ1-1; no clear D. The sequenced sample was CD4+ or CD8+ T cells sorted from blood, obtained in a trial of the OX40 agonist ivuxolimab. Here the CDR3 DNA reads TGTGCCAGCAGCCAAGGCGGCCTGACCACTGAAGCTTTCTTT. Its protein is CASSQGGLTTEAFF.